This T cell receptor beta chain was identified in a study of shared clonotypes between healthy human individuals. Looking at the study overall: Aged between 18 and 49, the donors were a couple of women and three men.

CDR3 length: 15 residues. Losses at the gene ends were 5 bases for V and 3 bases for J; bases not matched to a gene: 10. Germline CDR1 is SEHNR and CDR2 is FQNEAQ (reference sequence). This table comes from immunoSEQ multiplex PCR, and its TCRdb copy is limited to in-frame clones, with some not included. The profile shows about 320,000 clones, around nine tenths of them singletons. The source material was memory CD8+ T cells sorted from blood. The sample's subset: CD45RO+ cells pooled with CCR7-negative TemRA cells. The origin of this receptor is a man between 18 and 35 years old in good health. J is TRBJ2-7 and V is TRBV7-9; 7 bases line up with TRBD2. The CDR3 DNA is TGTGCCAGCAGCGGCGGAGGAGCGGGGAGCTACGAGCAGTACTTC. Residues: CASSGGGAGSYEQYF.